This is a list of T cell receptor beta chains from one sample in a study of response to subunit inactivated influenza vaccine. MiXCR, applied by TCRdb to the RT-PCR reads, yields one record per CDR3 protein. In the table there are more than 700,000 distinct CDR3 sequences, about 20% of which are singletons. The sample here was PBMCs from blood, taken more than 4 days after vaccination. The receptors stem from a man over 45 who received an inactivated influenza vaccine. Both conserved end residues are part of each CDR3. D genes are given only for firm matches. Clone size is not always given. Where it is, it says once, few, many or a class for expanded clones.

TRBJ2-3	TRBD1	TRBV3-1	few	CASSRTGYASPDTQYF	TGTGCCAGCAGCCGGACAGGGTACGCTAGCCCAGATACGCAGTATTTT
TRBJ1-2	NA	TRBV20-1	many	CSAPSIPGAGGYTF	TGCAGTGCACCAAGCATACCGGGGGCCGGTGGCTACACCTTC
TRBJ2-7	NA	TRBV12-3/TRBV12-4	NA	CVSSFLGGEQYF	TGTGTCAGCAGTTTTTTAGGGGGTGAGCAGTACTTC
TRBJ2-1	NA	TRBV20-1	NA	CSAKRVYNEQFF	TGCAGTGCTAAGAGGGTGTACAATGAGCAGTTCTTC
TRBJ1-5	TRBD1	TRBV10-3	few	CAVRDREDQPQHF	TGCGCGGTCCGGGACAGGGAGGACCAGCCCCAGCATTTT
TRBJ2-2	TRBD1	TRBV10-1	NA	CASSDNAGGTGELFF	TGCGCCAGCAGTGATAACGCAGGGGGAACCGGGGAGCTGTTTTTT
TRBJ1-3	NA	TRBV12-3/TRBV12-4	few	CASSDAGSGNTIYF	TGTGCCAGCAGCGACGCAGGGTCCGGAAACACCATATATTTT
TRBJ2-7	TRBD1	TRBV5-4	NA	CASSLGQGVDYEQYF	TGTGCCAGCAGCTTGGGACAGGGTGTTGACTACGAGCAGTACTTC
TRBJ1-5	NA	TRBV24-1	NA	CATAAGNSNQPQHF	TGTGCCACCGCGGCCGGGAATAGCAATCAGCCCCAGCATTTT
TRBJ2-1	TRBD2	TRBV29-1	few	CSVPPPGTSGNEQFF	TGCAGCGTCCCCCCCCCCGGGACTAGCGGGAATGAGCAGTTCTTC
TRBJ1-1	NA	TRBV3-1	NA	CASSHGRVTEAFF	TGTGCCAGCAGCCACGGCAGGGTCACTGAAGCTTTCTTT
TRBJ2-2	NA	TRBV6-1	NA	CDSTQGGTYTGELFF	TGTGACAGCACCCAGGGAGGGACATACACCGGGGAGCTGTTTTTT
TRBJ2-7	TRBD2	TRBV4-3	NA	CASSEGTSGRPDSEQYF	TGCGCCAGCAGCGAAGGGACTAGCGGGAGGCCGGATAGCGAGCAGTACTTC
TRBJ2-3	NA	TRBV7-2	NA	CASSSYSGRTDTQYF	TGTGCCAGCAGCTCCTACTCCGGGAGAACAGATACGCAGTATTTT
TRBJ1-1	NA	TRBV20-1	few	CSARARTDTEAFF	TGCAGTGCTAGAGCCCGGACAGACACTGAAGCTTTCTTT
TRBJ1-1	NA	TRBV7-9	many	CASSLDFGGQEAFF	TGTGCCAGCAGCTTAGATTTCGGCGGGCAGGAGGCTTTCTTT
TRBJ1-3	TRBD1	TRBV7-8	many	CASSRGQLSGNTIYF	TGTGCCAGCAGCAGGGGGCAGCTCTCTGGAAACACCATATATTTT
TRBJ2-1	TRBD2	TRBV6-1	NA	CATRLAAHNEQFF	TGTGCCACCCGACTAGCGGCCCACAATGAGCAGTTCTTC
TRBJ2-7	NA	TRBV5-6	few	CASSLLSPGYEQYF	TGTGCCAGCAGCTTACTTTCTCCAGGCTACGAGCAGTACTTC
TRBJ2-5	NA	TRBV20-1	few	CSARVTRERETQYF	TGCAGTGCTAGAGTAACACGGGAGCGGGAGACCCAGTACTTC
TRBJ2-3	TRBD1	TRBV12-3/TRBV12-4	many	CASSFSVQGATDTQYF	TGTGCCAGCAGTTTTTCAGTGCAGGGGGCAACAGATACGCAGTATTTT
TRBJ2-7	TRBD2	TRBV6-5	many	CASSSPGLAGSYEQYF	TGTGCCAGCAGTTCGCCGGGACTAGCGGGTTCCTACGAGCAGTACTTC
TRBJ2-1	TRBD2	TRBV10-3	NA	CAISTSGSGNNEQFF	TGTGCCATCTCAACTAGCGGGAGCGGCAACAATGAGCAGTTCTTC
TRBJ1-2	TRBD1	TRBV7-9	NA	CAATGGLDYGYTF	TGTGCCGCCACAGGGGGTCTAGACTATGGCTACACCTTC
TRBJ2-7	NA	TRBV4-2	NA	CPSSQDQGRRIEQYF	TGTCCCAGCAGCCAGGATCAGGGGAGGCGGATCGAGCAGTACTTC
TRBJ1-6	NA	TRBV12-3/TRBV12-4	NA	CASRPGPNSPLHF	TGTGCCAGCAGGCCGGGGCCAAATTCACCCCTCCACTTT
TRBJ2-1	TRBD2	TRBV4-2	many	CASSHPGLANEQFF	TGTGCCAGCAGCCACCCTGGACTAGCCAATGAGCAGTTCTTC
TRBJ2-3	TRBD2	TRBV5-1	NA	CASSPRAGVRTDTQYF	TGCGCCAGCAGCCCGAGAGCGGGAGTTCGCACAGATACGCAGTATTTT
TRBJ1-2	TRBD1	TRBV7-8	NA	CASSLATGGFGYTF	TGTGCCAGCAGCTTAGCGACAGGGGGCTTTGGCTACACCTTC
TRBJ2-4	NA	TRBV7-2	few	CASSLVTGFKNIQYF	TGTGCCAGCAGCTTAGTAACAGGGTTCAAAAACATTCAGTACTTC
TRBJ2-1	TRBD2	TRBV11-2	NA	CASSFERGVVDEQFF	TGTGCCAGCAGCTTTGAGCGGGGGGTCGTAGATGAGCAGTTCTTC